The clone carrying this T cell receptor (beta chain) was seen only a few times. What it binds is unknown. Germline V gene lookup returns CDR1 GTSNPN and CDR2 SVGIG (reference sequence). CDR3 size: 13 residues. V was pared by 8 bases and J by 3 bases, with 6 bases of the junction left unmatched. cDNA serving as the sequencing template came from extracted, reverse transcribed RNA. The assay was immunoSEQ multiplex PCR, and TCRdb's table has in-frame clones only and misses some. The table lists 200,000 to 250,000 clones, about two thirds of them singletons, with more than 0.95% in the top ten. The data originate from a study of CD8+ T cells in alopecia areata. In the study overall: A 6-month period off drug followed tofacitinib, which lasted 6 to 18 months.

General study findings and limits: Normal scalp showed lower clonality than lesional scalp, especially alopecia totalis/universalis.

The chain couples TRBV30 to TRBJ2-2; TRBD1 matches 7 bases. This material consisted of CD4+ T cells sorted from blood, taken at week 0. The sequence derives from a human donor with alopecia areata. The CDR3 bases are TGTGCCCGCCTGCAGGGGGACACCGGGGAGCTGTTTTTT. Protein: CARLQGDTGELFF.